The T cell receptor (beta chain) under discussion was sequenced for a study of immune evolution from preneoplasia to lung adenocarcinoma. Germline V gene data show CDR1 as MDHEN and CDR2 as SYDVKM. Losses at the gene ends were 5 bases for V and 4 bases for J; bases not matched to a gene: 5. CDR3 length equals 15 residues. Sequenced by immunoSEQ multiplex PCR; TCRdb stores in-frame clones only, minus some. This table holds roughly 14,000 clones, roughly 78% found once. In regard to this clone: Its specificity is not known.

Whole-study results and caveats: Compared with EGFR-mutant or double wild-type lesions, KRAS-mutant nodules were more clonal. Later-stage lesions seemingly showed higher T cell density and diversity than normal lung.

This clonotype originated in an older person with lung adenocarcinoma. This sequence joins TRBV28 and TRBJ2-3, with 11 bases identical to TRBD1. The sequenced sample was FFPE minimally invasive lung adenocarcinoma tissue. The CDR3 DNA reads as TGTGCCAGCAGTAGGAGGACAGGGGGCGCAGATACGCAGTATTTT. Protein sequence: CASSRRTGGADTQYF.